The sequence of this T cell receptor (beta chain) was determined in a study of blood T cell repertoires in COVID-19. Study-wide context: COVID-19 samples collected from the United States, Italy and Spain covered acute and convalescent phases.

Trimming cost V 6 bases and J 0 bases, with 12 bases left between them. CDR1 and CDR2 (germline): SNHLY, FYNNEI. This CDR3 spans 14 amino acids. The protocol was immunoSEQ multiplex PCR, while the TCRdb copy is restricted to in-frame clones and leaves out a portion. Among just over 60,000 clones listed, more than 60% were seen once. Input material: peripheral blood. This clonotype originated in a man aged 60 to 75 with acute or convalescent COVID-19. This chain uses TRBV2 with TRBJ2-7, with TRBD2 as a possible D gene (6 bases). The chain's CDR3 is CASRRSGSSYEQYF. DNA for the CDR3: TGTGCCAGCAGACGTTCCGGGAGCTCCTACGAGCAGTACTTC. The variable domain in full, completed from reference TRBV2 and TRBJ2-7, reads EPEVTQTPSHQVTQMGQEVILRCVPISNHLYFYWYRQILGQKVEFLVSFYNNEISEKSEIFDDQFSVERPDGSNFTLKIRSTKLEDSAMYFCASRRSGSSYEQYFGPGTRLTVT.